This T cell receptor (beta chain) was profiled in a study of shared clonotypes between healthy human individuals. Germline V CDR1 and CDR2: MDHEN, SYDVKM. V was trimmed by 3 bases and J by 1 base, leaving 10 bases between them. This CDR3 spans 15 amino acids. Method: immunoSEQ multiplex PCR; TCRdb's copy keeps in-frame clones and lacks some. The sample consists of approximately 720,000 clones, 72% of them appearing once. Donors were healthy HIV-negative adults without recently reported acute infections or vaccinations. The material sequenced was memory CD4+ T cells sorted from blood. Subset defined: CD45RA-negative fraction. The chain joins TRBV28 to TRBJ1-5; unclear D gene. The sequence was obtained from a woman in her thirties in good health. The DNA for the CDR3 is TGTGCCAGCAGTTTTATAGTAGGGAGCAATCAGCCCCAGCATTTT. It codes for CASSFIVGSNQPQHF.